This is a list of T cell receptor beta chains from one sample in a study of T cell responses to AZD1222 COVID-19 vaccine. Sequencing used immunoSEQ multiplex PCR; TCRdb keeps in-frame clones, though not all of them. The sample yields 90,000 to 150,000 clones, 90% to 95% seen once. The starting material was peripheral blood, obtained on day 0 of AZD1222 vaccination. The receptors originated from an adult in good health. Both conserved end residues are part of each CDR3. Fields, in order: clone size, J gene, V gene, D gene, CDR3 protein, CDR3 DNA. A D gene is named only where the DNA matches it firmly. Not every row has a clone size; where given, it reads once, few, many or a size class.

clone size: -; J gene: TRBJ2-2; V gene: TRBV5-4; D gene: TRBD2; CDR3 protein: CASSLAGDPNTGELFF; CDR3 DNA: TGTGCCAGCAGCTTAGCGGGGGATCCGAACACCGGGGAGCTGTTTTTT
clone size: few; J gene: TRBJ1-6; V gene: TRBV4-3; D gene: TRBD1; CDR3 protein: CASSQDLMGTGSSYNSPLHF; CDR3 DNA: TGCGCCAGCAGCCAAGATCTTATGGGGACAGGGAGCTCCTATAATTCACCCCTCCACTTT
clone size: -; J gene: TRBJ2-7; V gene: TRBV18; D gene: TRBD1; CDR3 protein: CASSPVGQGGYEQYF; CDR3 DNA: TGTGCCAGCTCACCTGTCGGACAGGGGGGGTACGAGCAGTACTTC
clone size: few; J gene: TRBJ1-2; V gene: TRBV29-1; D gene: -; CDR3 protein: CSVADTYGYTF; CDR3 DNA: TGCAGCGTCGCGGACACCTATGGCTACACCTTC
clone size: -; J gene: TRBJ2-5; V gene: TRBV11-2; D gene: -; CDR3 protein: CASSFAGTKETQYF; CDR3 DNA: TGTGCCAGCAGCTTCGCGGGGACAAAAGAGACCCAGTACTTC
clone size: -; J gene: TRBJ2-1; V gene: TRBV19; D gene: TRBD1; CDR3 protein: CASSLGTGVTSIDEQFF; CDR3 DNA: TGTGCCAGTAGTCTCGGTACAGGGGTAACATCTATTGATGAGCAGTTCTTC
clone size: -; J gene: TRBJ2-1; V gene: TRBV9; D gene: -; CDR3 protein: CASSWGGGIDEQFF; CDR3 DNA: TGTGCCAGCAGTTGGGGAGGGGGCATCGATGAGCAGTTCTTC
clone size: -; J gene: TRBJ1-3; V gene: TRBV6-5; D gene: -; CDR3 protein: CASSYGNPGNTIYF; CDR3 DNA: TGTGCCAGCAGTTACGGGAATCCAGGAAACACCATATATTTT
clone size: -; J gene: TRBJ1-1; V gene: TRBV9; D gene: TRBD1; CDR3 protein: CASSPRQGNTEAFF; CDR3 DNA: TGTGCCAGCAGCCCTCGACAGGGGAACACTGAAGCTTTCTTT
clone size: -; J gene: TRBJ1-3; V gene: TRBV6-5; D gene: -; CDR3 protein: CASSGQVANTIYF; CDR3 DNA: TGTGCCAGCTCGGGGCAGGTGGCGAACACCATATATTTT
clone size: -; J gene: TRBJ1-5; V gene: TRBV29-1; D gene: -; CDR3 protein: CSGTDGPNQPQHF; CDR3 DNA: TGCAGCGGGACTGACGGACCCAATCAGCCCCAGCATTTT
clone size: -; J gene: TRBJ1-2; V gene: TRBV28; D gene: TRBD1; CDR3 protein: CASYEQGAHYGYTF; CDR3 DNA: TGTGCCAGCTACGAACAGGGGGCACACTATGGCTACACCTTC
clone size: -; J gene: TRBJ1-2; V gene: TRBV29-1; D gene: -; CDR3 protein: CSAGSGSIGYTF; CDR3 DNA: TGCAGCGCTGGGTCAGGGTCGATTGGCTACACCTTC
clone size: -; J gene: TRBJ2-7; V gene: TRBV6-5; D gene: TRBD1; CDR3 protein: CASSSTGGASYEQYF; CDR3 DNA: TGTGCCAGCAGTTCTACAGGGGGCGCTTCGTACGAGCAGTACTTC
clone size: -; J gene: TRBJ1-1; V gene: TRBV5-1; D gene: -; CDR3 protein: CASSLANTEAFF; CDR3 DNA: TGCGCCAGCAGCTTGGCGAACACTGAAGCTTTCTTT